This T cell receptor beta chain was captured by sequencing in a study of blood T cell repertoires in COVID-19. Study at large: There were acute and convalescent COVID-19 samples, and they came from the United States, Italy and Spain.

Trimming at V came to 2 bases and at J to 0 bases, leaving 0 bases not matched to a gene. CDR1 is SGHTA and CDR2 is FQGNSA in the germline V gene. The CDR3 loop spans 14 amino acids. Generated by immunoSEQ multiplex PCR, the TCRdb table keeps only in-frame clones and is missing some. The sample holds more than 300,000 clones, around 92% seen once. The TCR sequence derives from a man younger than 35 who had recovered from COVID-19. This chain joins TRBV7-2 and TRBJ1-2, with 7 bases aligning to TRBD1. Material: peripheral blood. Written as DNA, the CDR3 is TGTGCCAGCAGCTTAACAGGGGCTAACTATGGCTACACCTTC. It is translated as CASSLTGANYGYTF.